Below, one TCR beta chain is given with its context. Its specificity is not known. Other nucleotide sequences from this sample produce the same CDR3. This specimen comes from a study of T cell responses to AZD1222 COVID-19 vaccine. The repertoire was sequenced with immunoSEQ multiplex PCR; TCRdb's copy has only in-frame clones and lacks some. The top ten hold around 5.4% of the sample, which has 100,000 or so clones, more than 70% seen once. Study-level results: As reported, nearly half of all spike-specific TCRs target variant regions that are unmutated.

The CDR3 runs 14 residues. V dropped 6 bases and J dropped 1 base, with 10 bases sitting between them. CDR1 and CDR2 (germline): MDHEN, SYDVKM. This chain connects TRBV28 to TRBJ1-5; D ambiguous. This receptor was taken from an adult who received the AZD1222 COVID-19 vaccine. This specimen was peripheral blood, taken 28 days after the second AZD1222 dose. CDR3 nucleotides: TGTGCCAGCAGCGGCGGTGGAAGCAATCAGCCCCAGCATTTT. Its protein is CASSGGGSNQPQHF.